This is a list of T cell receptor beta chains from one sample in a study of T cell changes during pregnancy in multiple sclerosis. Produced via immunoSEQ multiplex PCR; TCRdb's table is partial and in-frame only. The table has 60,000 to 95,000 clones, about 90% seen once; the top ten hold about 0.45%. The sample consisted of CD4+ T cells from peripheral blood mononuclear cells, taken before pregnancy. The receptors derive from a female donor with multiple sclerosis, enrolled in a pregnancy study. CDR3s include the opening cysteine and the closing phenylalanine or tryptophan. The D gene is left open where the match is weak. The size of a clone is reported for some rows only, either as once, few or many, or as a class for expanded clones.

TRBJ2-7 | - | TRBV5-5 | - | CASSLDGGGVYEQYF | TGTGCCAGCAGCTTGGATGGCGGGGGCGTCTACGAGCAGTACTTC
TRBJ2-1 | TRBD2 | TRBV11-2 | - | CASSSGLAGRLHEQFF | TGTGCCAGCAGCTCGGGACTAGCGGGAAGGTTGCATGAGCAGTTCTTC
TRBJ2-3 | TRBD2 | TRBV6-5 | - | CASSSPSGSSDTQYF | TGTGCCAGCAGTTCCCCTAGCGGGAGCTCAGATACGCAGTATTTT
TRBJ1-3 | - | TRBV7-2 | - | CASSSDSGNTIYF | TGTGCCAGCAGCTCAGACTCTGGAAACACCATATATTTT
TRBJ1-4 | - | TRBV29-1 | once | CSVVWPSNEKLFF | TGCAGCGTTGTATGGCCGTCTAATGAAAAACTGTTTTTT
TRBJ2-1 | - | TRBV7-4 | - | CASSLASKGKGSYNEQFF | TGTGCCAGCAGCTTAGCAAGTAAGGGGAAGGGATCCTACAATGAGCAGTTCTTC
TRBJ2-7 | - | TRBV2 | - | CASSDGRGALEQYF | TGTGCCAGCAGTGACGGCAGGGGCGCTTTGGAGCAGTACTTC
TRBJ2-3 | - | TRBV5-1 | - | CASSPGTGEYSTDTQYF | TGCGCCAGCAGCCCTGGGACTGGGGAATATAGCACAGATACGCAGTATTTT
TRBJ2-1 | TRBD2 | TRBV4-1 | - | CASSQDRLAGTYNEQFF | TGCGCCAGCAGCCAAGATAGACTAGCGGGAACTTACAATGAGCAGTTCTTC
TRBJ2-3 | - | TRBV9 | - | CASSVAPGFDTDTQYF | TGTGCCAGCAGCGTAGCCCCGGGGTTTGACACAGATACGCAGTATTTT
TRBJ2-5 | TRBD2 | TRBV18 | - | CASSPNQRGTQETQYF | TGTGCCAGCTCACCAAACCAGCGGGGGACCCAAGAGACCCAGTACTTC
TRBJ1-5 | - | TRBV12-1 | - | CASSSTLGARPQHF | TGTGCCAGCAGCTCAACTCTAGGGGCCAGGCCCCAGCATTTT
TRBJ2-2 | TRBD2 | TRBV29-1 | - | CSVRAGGRTGELFF | TGCAGCGTACGAGCGGGGGGGAGGACCGGGGAGCTGTTTTTT
TRBJ1-2 | - | TRBV29-1 | - | CSVEDQGYGYTF | TGCAGCGTTGAAGATCAGGGGTATGGCTACACCTTC
TRBJ2-7 | TRBD1 | TRBV10-3 | - | CAISAGTVSYEQYF | TGTGCCATCAGTGCCGGGACAGTCTCCTACGAGCAGTACTTC
TRBJ1-6 | - | TRBV9 | - | CASSGRSAGNSPLHF | TGTGCCAGCAGCGGGAGGTCGGCTGGGAATTCACCCCTCCACTTT
TRBJ2-1 | TRBD2 | TRBV6-1 | once | CATHRSGSLNEQFF | TGTGCCACCCACCGAAGCGGGAGTCTTAATGAGCAGTTCTTC
TRBJ2-1 | TRBD1 | TRBV6-1 | - | CASSEHGTGGSEQFF | TGTGCCAGCAGTGAACACGGGACAGGGGGAAGTGAGCAGTTCTTC
TRBJ1-5 | - | TRBV10-3 | - | CAISIGDGGSQPQHF | TGTGCCATCAGTATAGGGGACGGAGGGAGTCAGCCCCAGCATTTT
TRBJ1-2 | - | TRBV2 | - | CASSEAGPLSYGYTF | TGTGCCAGCAGTGAAGCGGGGCCTCTCTCCTATGGCTACACCTTC
TRBJ2-2 | TRBD2 | TRBV5-1 | once | CASSLGRESGELFF | TGCGCCAGCAGCTTAGGGAGGGAGTCCGGGGAGCTGTTTTTT
TRBJ2-2 | TRBD1 | TRBV7-9 | - | CASRLRGLGELFF | TGTGCCAGCAGATTAAGGGGGCTCGGGGAGCTGTTTTTT
TRBJ2-3 | TRBD2 | TRBV11-2 | - | CASSPRLAQSTDTQYF | TGTGCCAGCAGCCCCAGACTAGCGCAAAGCACAGATACGCAGTATTTT
TRBJ1-2 | - | TRBV5-1 | - | CASSLGQVGGGYTF | TGCGCCAGCAGCTTGGGTCAGGTCGGCGGGGGCTACACCTTC
TRBJ1-1 | - | TRBV27 | - | CASSLRGRGTEAFF | TGTGCCAGCAGTTTAAGGGGCAGGGGCACTGAAGCTTTCTTT
TRBJ1-2 | TRBD1 | TRBV28 | few | CASRRQGSPMGYTF | TGTGCCAGCAGGCGACAGGGGTCCCCTATGGGCTACACCTTC
TRBJ1-1 | TRBD1 | TRBV5-1 | - | CASSLSRGDTEAFF | TGCGCCAGCAGCTTGTCCAGGGGGGACACTGAAGCTTTCTTT
TRBJ2-7 | TRBD1 | TRBV29-1 | - | CSGSQGAYEQYF | TGCAGCGGATCACAGGGGGCCTACGAGCAGTACTTC
TRBJ1-3 | - | TRBV9 | - | CASSRSRGPGNTIYF | TGTGCCAGCAGCCGTTCCCGGGGTCCTGGAAACACCATATATTTT
TRBJ2-7 | TRBD1 | TRBV29-1 | - | CSVGDRGGQYF | TGCAGCGTTGGGGACAGGGGTGGGCAGTACTTC
TRBJ2-7 | - | TRBV4-2 | once | CASSQDRLVLCLFYEQYF | TGTGCCAGCAGCCAAGATAGGCTAGTTCTATGCTTATTCTACGAGCAGTACTTC
TRBJ1-1 | TRBD1 | TRBV7-9 | - | CASSLGGQGVEAFF | TGTGCCAGCAGCTTAGGCGGACAGGGGGTTGAAGCTTTCTTT
TRBJ2-1 | TRBD2 | TRBV5-1 | - | CASSLGLAGAGYNEQFF | TGCGCCAGCAGCTTGGGACTAGCGGGAGCAGGTTACAATGAGCAGTTCTTC
TRBJ1-1 | TRBD1 | TRBV9 | - | CASSVYTDRGRGAFF | TGTGCCAGCAGCGTATACACAGACAGGGGGCGGGGAGCTTTCTTT
TRBJ1-1 | - | TRBV7-2 | - | CASSLKGDTEAFF | TGTGCCAGCAGCTTAAAAGGGGACACTGAAGCTTTCTTT
TRBJ2-3 | - | TRBV19 | - | CASSPGAADTQYF | TGTGCCAGTAGTCCCGGAGCGGCGGATACGCAGTATTTT
TRBJ1-5 | TRBD1 | TRBV29-1 | - | CSVEGQGAGQPQHF | TGCAGCGTTGAGGGACAGGGGGCGGGACAGCCCCAGCATTTT
TRBJ1-1 | - | TRBV28 | - | CASSLAGGGKSTEAFF | TGTGCCAGCAGCTTAGCGGGGGGCGGGAAGAGCACTGAAGCTTTCTTT
TRBJ2-7 | - | TRBV2 | - | CASSGVGPDEQYF | TGTGCCAGCAGTGGTGTGGGGCCCGACGAGCAGTACTTC
TRBJ1-5 | TRBD1 | TRBV27 | - | CASSPSRTGTYSRASNQPQHF | TGTGCCAGCAGTCCATCGCGGACAGGGACCTATTCAAGAGCCAGCAATCAGCCCCAGCATTTT
TRBJ1-6 | TRBD1 | TRBV18 | - | CASSRGTGDNSPLHF | TGTGCCAGCTCACGTGGGACAGGGGATAATTCACCCCTCCACTTT
TRBJ1-1 | TRBD1 | TRBV25-1 | - | CASSRRTGWGDTEAFF | TGTGCCAGCAGTAGACGGACAGGATGGGGTGACACTGAAGCTTTCTTT
TRBJ2-5 | TRBD1 | TRBV19 | - | CASSIEGRGQETQYF | TGTGCCAGTAGTATAGAGGGCAGGGGGCAAGAGACCCAGTACTTC
TRBJ2-1 | TRBD1 | TRBV10-3 | - | CASRDRGGYEQFF | TGTGCCTCCCGGGACAGGGGAGGGTATGAGCAGTTCTTC
TRBJ1-3 | - | TRBV9 | - | CASSERGPSSGNTIYF | TGTGCCAGCAGCGAAAGGGGCCCGAGCTCTGGAAACACCATATATTTT
TRBJ2-7 | - | TRBV5-1 | - | CASSRLYEQYF | TGCGCCAGCAGCCGACTCTACGAGCAGTACTTC